This T cell receptor beta chain was sequenced during a study of T-cell reconstitution after alpha-beta-depleted transplantation in children. Findings and caveats of the study: After transplant, at about two months, alpha-beta T cells were reportedly derived from several hundred expanded graft clones. It was newly produced T cells that mostly accounted for T-cell counts and diversity one year after transplant.

TCRbeta library preparation incorporated unique molecular identifiers. TCRdb passed the PCR reads through MiXCR, listing each CDR3 protein once. The table lists around 300,000 distinct CDR3 sequences, around 25% of them singletons. As to this clonotype: Its antigen is not identified.

The CDR3 runs to 13 residues. V dropped 7 bases and J dropped 7 bases, with 14 bases sitting between them. Here the sequenced sample was PBMCs, mostly from graft donor cells, taken 180 days after TCRalphabeta/CD19-depleted stem cell transplant. The chain is built from TRBV12-3 or TRBV12-4 and TRBJ2-1; D remains unclear. This TCR was sampled from a male patient younger than 18 who had a stem cell transplant for acute lymphoblastic leukemia, so the T cells may come from the graft donor. The CDR3 nucleotides read TGTGCCAGCACCGCCCTAAAACGGAATGAGCAGTTCTTC. Translated, it gives CASTALKRNEQFF.